The 23 T cell receptor beta chains below come from one sample, sequenced in a study of cytomegalovirus exposure and HLA in healthy donors. It was with 60 Vbeta and 13 Jbeta primers that the PCR ran. TCRdb keeps only in-frame clones here, not all; method: immunoSEQ multiplex PCR. The sample lists about 200,000 clones; approximately 78% were seen once. Sequenced material: PBMCs. All receptors come from a woman aged 35 to 49 in good health and CMV-seronegative.

For this clone: One end of the junction is discordant with germline, which a read error may explain. This same CDR3 is encoded by further DNA sequences in the sample. This chain links TRBV7-9 with TRBJ2-1; no reliable D call. CDR1 is SEHNR and CDR2 is FQNEAQ in the germline V gene (reference sequence). This CDR3 is built from 15 residues. The CDR3 bases are TGCGCCAGCAGCGACTCTCTCGACTCGACCAATGAGCAGTTCTTC. This gives the protein CASSDSLDSTNEQFF.

The chain couples TRBV29-1 to TRBJ2-1; 8 nucleotides agree with TRBD2. Per the germline V gene, CDR1 is SQVTM and CDR2 is ANQGSEA. V shed 6 bases and J 2 bases; nucleotides not matched to a gene: 6. The CDR3 is made up of 14 amino acids. The chain's CDR3 is CSVVGRGAYNEQFF. CDR3 sequence (DNA): TGCAGCGTCGTAGGGCGGGGGGCCTACAATGAGCAGTTCTTC.

The chain recombines TRBV9 with TRBJ2-1, with 12 positions matching TRBD2. CDR1 is SGDLS, CDR2 YYNGEE, per germline. The J segment lost 9 bases and the V segment lost 0 bases, leaving 7 bases of the junction unmatched. The CDR3 has 16 residues. The DNA of the CDR3 is TGTGCCAGCAGCGTAGGATGGCTAGCGGGGGGGGGTGAGCAGTTCTTC. Protein sequence: CASSVGWLAGGGEQFF.

V usage is TRBV30 and J usage is TRBJ2-2; no clear D. The CDR3 loop spans 11 amino acids. Germline V gene lookup returns CDR1 GTSNPN and CDR2 SVGIG (reference sequence). The ends were cut back, 4 bases at V and 2 bases at J, with 2 bases in the middle. This CDR3 is CAWTNTGELFF. The CDR3 DNA reads TGTGCCTGGACAAACACCGGGGAGCTGTTTTTT.

The CDR3 is CSVVAQGYEQYF. The CDR3 DNA sequence: TGCAGCGTTGTCGCCCAGGGCTACGAGCAGTACTTC. The genes are TRBV29-1 and TRBJ2-7; tentative D call: TRBD1 (5 bases). Germline assignment: CDR1 SQVTM and CDR2 ANQGSEA. The CDR3 runs 12 residues. The ends were cut back, 4 bases at V and 3 bases at J, with 10 bases in the middle.

V usage is TRBV28 and J usage is TRBJ1-5; possibly TRBD1 for D (6 bases). The length of the CDR3 is 17 residues. Looked up from germline, CDR1 is MDHEN and CDR2 is SYDVKM. V was trimmed by 4 bases and J by 1 base, leaving 17 bases between them. The CDR3 DNA is TGTGCCAGCAGTTCCTCCTGGGCGGGGGCCAGCAATCAGCCCCAGCATTTT. It is translated as CASSSSWAGASNQPQHF.

DNA for the CDR3: TGTGCCTGGAGTGTTAGGTCCGGTGCGAGCGGGAGTGGGGAGCAGTACTTC. Amino acid sequence: CAWSVRSGASGSGEQYF. This chain connects TRBV30 to TRBJ2-5; 8 nucleotides line up with TRBD2. CDR3 length: 17 amino acids. The germline gives CDR1 GTSNPN, CDR2 SVGIG (reference sequence). Trimming cost V 0 bases and J 11 bases; bases outside gene matches: 20.

The chain uses TRBV5-1 and TRBJ2-3; tentatively, D is TRBD1 (6 bases). Germline CDR1 reads SGHRS; CDR2 reads YFSETQ. This CDR3 has 15 residues. V lost 2 bases to trimming and J lost 3 bases, with 13 bases between them. In DNA, the CDR3 is TGCGCCAGCAGCTTCCAGGGGCGGAATACAGATACGCAGTATTTT. Protein sequence: CASSFQGRNTDTQYF.

This chain links TRBV5-1 with TRBJ2-3; D is unclear. The V gene lost 2 bases and the J gene lost 1 base, with 11 bases spanning the gap. The CDR3 sequence is 15 residues long. Germline CDR1 and CDR2: SGHRS and YFSETQ. In DNA form, the CDR3 reads TGCGCCAGCAGCTTCATTGGGCAGGGCACAGATACGCAGTATTTT. Amino acid sequence: CASSFIGQGTDTQYF.

The chain couples TRBV5-1 to TRBJ2-1; unclear D gene. This CDR3 region has 17 residues. V was trimmed by 0 bases and J by 5 bases, leaving 18 bases between them. CDR1 and CDR2 from the germline V gene are SGHRS and YFSETQ. The DNA of the CDR3 is TGCGCCAGCAGCTTGGGGGCCAGCCCCCAGCCTAACAATGAGCAGTTCTTC. Its translation: CASSLGASPQPNNEQFF.

The chain has TRBV30 and TRBJ1-1; D is possibly TRBD1 (6 bases). The length of the CDR3 is 12 residues. Germline CDR1 reads GTSNPN; CDR2 reads SVGIG (reference sequence). Trimming shortened V by 2 bases and J by 11 bases, and 15 bases separated the two germline ends. The CDR3 region is CAWSLPGRGAFF. CDR3 nucleotide sequence: TGTGCCTGGAGTTTGCCGGGGAGGGGGGCTTTCTTT.

The chain links TRBV13 to TRBJ1-1; D gene uncertain. CDR1 is PRHDT and CDR2 is FYEKMQ in the germline V gene (reference sequence). V was trimmed by 1 base and J by 9 bases, leaving 9 bases between them. This CDR3 has 12 residues. The CDR3 loop is CASSLAGNKAFF. CDR3 coding DNA: TGTGCCAGCAGCTTAGCGGGGAACAAAGCTTTCTTT.

The CDR3 region is CASSLEASPNLQFF. The CDR3 DNA is TGTGCCAGCAGCTTAGAAGCTAGCCCTAATTTGCAGTTCTTC. The J gene is TRBJ2-1, the V gene TRBV7-3; the D gene is possibly TRBD2 (5 bases). Looked up from germline, CDR1 is SGHTA and CDR2 is FQGTGA. CDR3 length: 14 amino acids. Trimming pared 2 bases from V and 12 bases from J, leaving 17 bases between.

In DNA, the CDR3 is TGTGCCTGGACCGCCGGCAGGGCGAAGCAGTTCTTC. The encoded protein is CAWTAGRAKQFF. The chain recombines TRBV30 with TRBJ2-1, with D perhaps TRBD1 (5 bases). Germline CDR1 is GTSNPN and CDR2 is SVGIG (reference sequence). V was pared by 4 bases and J by 11 bases, with 15 bases between. The CDR3 length is 12 residues.

In its sample, this clone was seen a few times. The rearrangement links TRBV28 to TRBJ2-7; tentative D call: TRBD2 (5 bases). CDR1 is MDHEN, CDR2 SYDVKM, per germline. Trimming removed 9 bases from V and 3 bases from J, with 9 bases in between. The CDR3 consists of 11 residues. This CDR3 is CASNAGYEQYF. CDR3 in DNA: TGTGCCAGTAACGCGGGCTACGAGCAGTACTTC.

The chain couples TRBV5-4 to TRBJ1-3; a weak D match, TRBD1 (6 bases). From germline, CDR1 is SGHNT and CDR2 YYREEE (reference sequence). CDR3 length equals 17 residues. V was trimmed by 1 base and J by 0 bases, leaving 14 bases between them. The CDR3 DNA is TGTGCCAGCAGCTTGATGGGACACCGAAGCTCTGGAAACACCATATATTTT. This codes for CASSLMGHRSSGNTIYF.

The rearrangement uses TRBV7-9 and TRBJ2-2; maybe TRBD2 (5 bases). Per germline, CDR1 SEHNR and CDR2 FQNEAQ (reference sequence). V lost 3 bases and J lost 4, with 12 bases in between. The CDR3 covers 15 residues. The CDR3: CASSLEAAATGELFF. The CDR3 DNA reads TGTGCCAGCAGCTTGGAGGCAGCGGCCACCGGGGAGCTGTTTTTT.

The chain is built from TRBV7-9 and TRBJ1-3, with D tentatively TRBD1 (6 bases). The germline gives CDR1 SEHNR, CDR2 FQNEAQ (reference sequence). V lost 4 bases to trimming and J lost 0 bases, with 10 bases between them. This CDR3 region has 15 residues. The CDR3 is CASSSEQGSGNTIYF. In nucleotides, the CDR3 is TGTGCCAGCAGCTCCGAACAGGGCTCTGGAAACACCATATATTTT. Full variable domain (outside the CDR3, taken from reference TRBV7-9 and TRBJ1-3): DTGVSQNPRHKITKRGQNVTFRCDPISEHNRLYWYRQTLGQGPEFLTYFQNEAQLEKSRLLSDRFSAERPKGSFSTLEIQRTEQGDSAMYLCASSSEQGSGNTIYFGEGSWLTVV.

This clone appeared a single time. The chain joins TRBV5-1 to TRBJ2-2, with TRBD2 as a possible D gene (5 bases). CDR3 length: 13 amino acids. The V and J ends lost 3 bases and 6 bases respectively, with 9 bases between them. Germline V gene sequence: CDR1 SGHRS, CDR2 YFSETQ. The CDR3 DNA reads as TGCGCCAGCAGCTCGGGGTTGGCCGGGGAGCTGTTTTTT. Protein sequence: CASSSGLAGELFF.

The V gene is TRBV19, the J gene TRBJ2-7; 8 bases agree with TRBD1. Germline V gives CDR1 LNHDA, CDR2 SQIVND (reference sequence). There are 14 residues in the CDR3. The trim removed 1 base at V and 2 bases at J, leaving 1 base unmatched. CDR3 amino acids: CASSIATGAYEQYF. CDR3 DNA: TGTGCCAGTAGTATAGCGACAGGGGCCTACGAGCAGTACTTC.

The CDR3 region is CARLRGWRFSNQPQHF. CDR3 nucleotides: TGTGCCAGGCTTAGGGGCTGGCGGTTTAGCAATCAGCCCCAGCATTTT. This sequence joins TRBV21-1 and TRBJ1-5; the table's D call of TRBD1 was not tested on the DNA. TRBV21-1 is tagged as a pseudogene. The CDR3 runs to 16 residues.

This clone occurred once. The rearrangement uses TRBV18 and TRBJ1-3; 7 bases match TRBD1. V trimming: 4 bases; J trimming: 0 bases; junction bases outside the gene matches: 9. CDR1 and CDR2 (germline): KGHSH, LQKENI. The CDR3 has 17 residues. The CDR3 DNA is TGTGCCAGCTCACGAACGGACAGGCCCAGCTCTGGAAACACCATATATTTT. It is translated as CASSRTDRPSSGNTIYF.

The rearrangement links TRBV18 to TRBJ1-4; 9 nucleotides match TRBD1. J gave up 6 bases and V 2 bases, and 7 bases lay outside the gene matches. Germline values: CDR1 KGHSH, CDR2 LQKENI. The CDR3 loop spans 16 amino acids. Here the CDR3 DNA reads TGTGCCAGCTCACCAAATCACGGACAGGGGTATGAAAAACTGTTTTTT. The encoded protein is CASSPNHGQGYEKLFF.